This TCR beta chain appears in the sequencing data of a study of T cell responses to AZD1222 COVID-19 vaccine. Findings of the study overall: Spike was spanned by vaccine-associated CD4 TCRs, with dominance at 160-218 and 743-854.

Trimming shortened V by 5 bases and J by 7 bases, and 27 bases separated the two germline ends. CDR3 length: 17 residues. Germline V gene lookup returns CDR1 LNHNV and CDR2 YYDKDF (reference sequence). This clone was detected only a few times. Its specificity is unknown. Libraries were prepared by immunoSEQ multiplex PCR; TCRdb keeps only in-frame clonotypes and omits some of them. In the table there are 85,000 to 130,000 clones, roughly 86% of which are singletons. The source material was peripheral blood, sampled 28 days after the second dose of the MenACWY control vaccine. V is TRBV15 and J is TRBJ2-7, with a possible D match to TRBD1 (6 bases). The origin of this receptor is an adult who received the MenACWY meningococcal vaccine as a control. The CDR3 spells CATSHLPGHGPRGEQYF. For the CDR3, the DNA is TGTGCCACCAGCCATCTTCCGGGACACGGCCCTCGAGGGGAGCAGTACTTC.